This T cell receptor beta chain was recovered during a study of T-cell memory formation after mild COVID-19. As for the study in general: For the most part, TCR clusters were specific to one donor. Whole-study findings and limits: Some clones that responded were present in memory (sampled pre-infection), which suggests cross-reactive memory joined. While clones contracting from day 15 to 85 were balanced between CD4 and CD8, later expanders leaned CD4+.

Germline V gene data show CDR1 as MGHDK and CDR2 as SYGVNS. The CDR3 totals 14 residues. V gave up 6 bases and J gave up 0 bases; unmatched junction bases: 3. 5'RACE with constant-segment primers yielded barcoded, UMI-tagged TCR alpha and TCR beta cDNA libraries. MiXCR, run by TCRdb on the 5' RACE reads, gives a single entry per CDR3 protein. The sample carries 450,000 to 650,000 distinct CDR3 sequences, roughly 21% recorded once. This clonotype came up many times. The target antigen is unknown. This TCR derives from an adult woman who had mild COVID-19 (a few samples of this study predate the infection). Cell type and time point are not known. The rearrangement joins TRBV25-1 to TRBJ2-7, with 9 bases that match TRBD1. Sequencing input: PBMCs or a T cell subset sorted from them (not recorded which). The CDR3 region is CASRRTGVSYEQYF. The CDR3 bases are TGTGCCAGCAGAAGGACAGGGGTCTCCTACGAGCAGTACTTC.